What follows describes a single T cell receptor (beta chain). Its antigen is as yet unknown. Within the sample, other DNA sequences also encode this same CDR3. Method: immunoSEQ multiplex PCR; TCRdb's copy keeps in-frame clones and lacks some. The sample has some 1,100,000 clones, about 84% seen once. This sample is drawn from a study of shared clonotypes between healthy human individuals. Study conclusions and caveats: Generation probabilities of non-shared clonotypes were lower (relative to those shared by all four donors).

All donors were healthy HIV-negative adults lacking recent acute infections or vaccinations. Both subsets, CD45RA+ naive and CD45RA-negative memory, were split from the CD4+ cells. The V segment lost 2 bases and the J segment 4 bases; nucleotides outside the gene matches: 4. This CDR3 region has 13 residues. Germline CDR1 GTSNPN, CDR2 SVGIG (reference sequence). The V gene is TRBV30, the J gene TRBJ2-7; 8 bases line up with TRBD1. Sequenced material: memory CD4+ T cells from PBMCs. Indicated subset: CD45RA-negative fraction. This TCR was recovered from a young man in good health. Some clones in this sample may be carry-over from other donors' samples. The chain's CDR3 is CAWSSGGGYEQYF. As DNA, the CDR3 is TGTGCCTGGAGTTCAGGGGGCGGGTACGAGCAGTACTTC.